This T cell receptor (beta chain) is from a study of CD8 T cells in Susac syndrome. As regards this clonotype: Its antigen is not identified.

cDNA came from about 0.5 to 1 ug RNA primed by random hexamers. Amplification of TCR beta CDR3 by immunoSEQ multiplex PCR spanned 54 Vbeta and 13 Jbeta. TCRdb reprocessed the immunoSEQ multiplex PCR reads via MiXCR and lists one record per CDR3 protein. The sample has fewer than 350,000 distinct CDR3 sequences; approximately 85% are singletons. CDR3 length equals 16 residues. The germline CDR1 and CDR2 sequences are LNHDA and SQIVND (reference sequence). V was clipped by 4 bases and J by 1 base, with 16 bases between them. General study findings and limits: In its TCR sequencing and HLA analysis, the study acknowledged that the number of individuals was relatively small.

The clonotype originates from a human donor with multiple sclerosis. The V gene is TRBV19, the J gene TRBJ2-5; TRBD2 might be the D (5 bases). The sample comprised CD8+ T cells from PBMCs. The CDR3, as DNA: TGTGCCAGTAGTACCCCATGGCGGGCAGGCCAAGAGACCCAGTACTTC. Its protein is CASSTPWRAGQETQYF. The full variable domain, in which reference TRBV19 and TRBJ2-5 provide the parts outside the CDR3, is DGGITQSPKYLFRKEGQNVTLSCEQNLNHDAMYWYRQDPGQGLRLIYYSQIVNDFQKGDIAEGYSVSREKKESFPLTVTSAQKNPTAFYLCASSTPWRAGQETQYFGPGTRLLVL.